This entry concerns a single T cell receptor beta chain. What it binds is not known. V lost 6 bases and J lost 4, with 13 bases in between. The length of the CDR3 is 15 residues. CDR1 and CDR2 from the germline V gene are MDHEN and SYDVKM. Macro-dissection enriched premalignant or tumor cells before nucleic acid extraction. The data were obtained in a study of immune evolution from preneoplasia to lung adenocarcinoma. Study-wide background: HLA loss of heterozygosity: 5.5% to 8.5% AIS, approximately 15% MIA, approximately 31% ADC, none AAH.

Sequenced by immunoSEQ multiplex PCR; TCRdb stores in-frame clones only, minus some. The sample has under 9,500 clones; under 90% are singletons. Study-wide results and caveats: From normal lung to invasive adenocarcinoma, top clone frequencies appeared to decrease.

The TCR originated in a person aged 45-65 years with lung adenocarcinoma. The sequenced sample consisted of FFPE invasive lung adenocarcinoma tissue. J is TRBJ2-6 and V is TRBV28; D not certain. This CDR3 is CASSESAPGANVLTF. The CDR3 coding sequence is TGTGCCAGCAGCGAATCCGCTCCCGGGGCCAACGTCCTGACTTTC.